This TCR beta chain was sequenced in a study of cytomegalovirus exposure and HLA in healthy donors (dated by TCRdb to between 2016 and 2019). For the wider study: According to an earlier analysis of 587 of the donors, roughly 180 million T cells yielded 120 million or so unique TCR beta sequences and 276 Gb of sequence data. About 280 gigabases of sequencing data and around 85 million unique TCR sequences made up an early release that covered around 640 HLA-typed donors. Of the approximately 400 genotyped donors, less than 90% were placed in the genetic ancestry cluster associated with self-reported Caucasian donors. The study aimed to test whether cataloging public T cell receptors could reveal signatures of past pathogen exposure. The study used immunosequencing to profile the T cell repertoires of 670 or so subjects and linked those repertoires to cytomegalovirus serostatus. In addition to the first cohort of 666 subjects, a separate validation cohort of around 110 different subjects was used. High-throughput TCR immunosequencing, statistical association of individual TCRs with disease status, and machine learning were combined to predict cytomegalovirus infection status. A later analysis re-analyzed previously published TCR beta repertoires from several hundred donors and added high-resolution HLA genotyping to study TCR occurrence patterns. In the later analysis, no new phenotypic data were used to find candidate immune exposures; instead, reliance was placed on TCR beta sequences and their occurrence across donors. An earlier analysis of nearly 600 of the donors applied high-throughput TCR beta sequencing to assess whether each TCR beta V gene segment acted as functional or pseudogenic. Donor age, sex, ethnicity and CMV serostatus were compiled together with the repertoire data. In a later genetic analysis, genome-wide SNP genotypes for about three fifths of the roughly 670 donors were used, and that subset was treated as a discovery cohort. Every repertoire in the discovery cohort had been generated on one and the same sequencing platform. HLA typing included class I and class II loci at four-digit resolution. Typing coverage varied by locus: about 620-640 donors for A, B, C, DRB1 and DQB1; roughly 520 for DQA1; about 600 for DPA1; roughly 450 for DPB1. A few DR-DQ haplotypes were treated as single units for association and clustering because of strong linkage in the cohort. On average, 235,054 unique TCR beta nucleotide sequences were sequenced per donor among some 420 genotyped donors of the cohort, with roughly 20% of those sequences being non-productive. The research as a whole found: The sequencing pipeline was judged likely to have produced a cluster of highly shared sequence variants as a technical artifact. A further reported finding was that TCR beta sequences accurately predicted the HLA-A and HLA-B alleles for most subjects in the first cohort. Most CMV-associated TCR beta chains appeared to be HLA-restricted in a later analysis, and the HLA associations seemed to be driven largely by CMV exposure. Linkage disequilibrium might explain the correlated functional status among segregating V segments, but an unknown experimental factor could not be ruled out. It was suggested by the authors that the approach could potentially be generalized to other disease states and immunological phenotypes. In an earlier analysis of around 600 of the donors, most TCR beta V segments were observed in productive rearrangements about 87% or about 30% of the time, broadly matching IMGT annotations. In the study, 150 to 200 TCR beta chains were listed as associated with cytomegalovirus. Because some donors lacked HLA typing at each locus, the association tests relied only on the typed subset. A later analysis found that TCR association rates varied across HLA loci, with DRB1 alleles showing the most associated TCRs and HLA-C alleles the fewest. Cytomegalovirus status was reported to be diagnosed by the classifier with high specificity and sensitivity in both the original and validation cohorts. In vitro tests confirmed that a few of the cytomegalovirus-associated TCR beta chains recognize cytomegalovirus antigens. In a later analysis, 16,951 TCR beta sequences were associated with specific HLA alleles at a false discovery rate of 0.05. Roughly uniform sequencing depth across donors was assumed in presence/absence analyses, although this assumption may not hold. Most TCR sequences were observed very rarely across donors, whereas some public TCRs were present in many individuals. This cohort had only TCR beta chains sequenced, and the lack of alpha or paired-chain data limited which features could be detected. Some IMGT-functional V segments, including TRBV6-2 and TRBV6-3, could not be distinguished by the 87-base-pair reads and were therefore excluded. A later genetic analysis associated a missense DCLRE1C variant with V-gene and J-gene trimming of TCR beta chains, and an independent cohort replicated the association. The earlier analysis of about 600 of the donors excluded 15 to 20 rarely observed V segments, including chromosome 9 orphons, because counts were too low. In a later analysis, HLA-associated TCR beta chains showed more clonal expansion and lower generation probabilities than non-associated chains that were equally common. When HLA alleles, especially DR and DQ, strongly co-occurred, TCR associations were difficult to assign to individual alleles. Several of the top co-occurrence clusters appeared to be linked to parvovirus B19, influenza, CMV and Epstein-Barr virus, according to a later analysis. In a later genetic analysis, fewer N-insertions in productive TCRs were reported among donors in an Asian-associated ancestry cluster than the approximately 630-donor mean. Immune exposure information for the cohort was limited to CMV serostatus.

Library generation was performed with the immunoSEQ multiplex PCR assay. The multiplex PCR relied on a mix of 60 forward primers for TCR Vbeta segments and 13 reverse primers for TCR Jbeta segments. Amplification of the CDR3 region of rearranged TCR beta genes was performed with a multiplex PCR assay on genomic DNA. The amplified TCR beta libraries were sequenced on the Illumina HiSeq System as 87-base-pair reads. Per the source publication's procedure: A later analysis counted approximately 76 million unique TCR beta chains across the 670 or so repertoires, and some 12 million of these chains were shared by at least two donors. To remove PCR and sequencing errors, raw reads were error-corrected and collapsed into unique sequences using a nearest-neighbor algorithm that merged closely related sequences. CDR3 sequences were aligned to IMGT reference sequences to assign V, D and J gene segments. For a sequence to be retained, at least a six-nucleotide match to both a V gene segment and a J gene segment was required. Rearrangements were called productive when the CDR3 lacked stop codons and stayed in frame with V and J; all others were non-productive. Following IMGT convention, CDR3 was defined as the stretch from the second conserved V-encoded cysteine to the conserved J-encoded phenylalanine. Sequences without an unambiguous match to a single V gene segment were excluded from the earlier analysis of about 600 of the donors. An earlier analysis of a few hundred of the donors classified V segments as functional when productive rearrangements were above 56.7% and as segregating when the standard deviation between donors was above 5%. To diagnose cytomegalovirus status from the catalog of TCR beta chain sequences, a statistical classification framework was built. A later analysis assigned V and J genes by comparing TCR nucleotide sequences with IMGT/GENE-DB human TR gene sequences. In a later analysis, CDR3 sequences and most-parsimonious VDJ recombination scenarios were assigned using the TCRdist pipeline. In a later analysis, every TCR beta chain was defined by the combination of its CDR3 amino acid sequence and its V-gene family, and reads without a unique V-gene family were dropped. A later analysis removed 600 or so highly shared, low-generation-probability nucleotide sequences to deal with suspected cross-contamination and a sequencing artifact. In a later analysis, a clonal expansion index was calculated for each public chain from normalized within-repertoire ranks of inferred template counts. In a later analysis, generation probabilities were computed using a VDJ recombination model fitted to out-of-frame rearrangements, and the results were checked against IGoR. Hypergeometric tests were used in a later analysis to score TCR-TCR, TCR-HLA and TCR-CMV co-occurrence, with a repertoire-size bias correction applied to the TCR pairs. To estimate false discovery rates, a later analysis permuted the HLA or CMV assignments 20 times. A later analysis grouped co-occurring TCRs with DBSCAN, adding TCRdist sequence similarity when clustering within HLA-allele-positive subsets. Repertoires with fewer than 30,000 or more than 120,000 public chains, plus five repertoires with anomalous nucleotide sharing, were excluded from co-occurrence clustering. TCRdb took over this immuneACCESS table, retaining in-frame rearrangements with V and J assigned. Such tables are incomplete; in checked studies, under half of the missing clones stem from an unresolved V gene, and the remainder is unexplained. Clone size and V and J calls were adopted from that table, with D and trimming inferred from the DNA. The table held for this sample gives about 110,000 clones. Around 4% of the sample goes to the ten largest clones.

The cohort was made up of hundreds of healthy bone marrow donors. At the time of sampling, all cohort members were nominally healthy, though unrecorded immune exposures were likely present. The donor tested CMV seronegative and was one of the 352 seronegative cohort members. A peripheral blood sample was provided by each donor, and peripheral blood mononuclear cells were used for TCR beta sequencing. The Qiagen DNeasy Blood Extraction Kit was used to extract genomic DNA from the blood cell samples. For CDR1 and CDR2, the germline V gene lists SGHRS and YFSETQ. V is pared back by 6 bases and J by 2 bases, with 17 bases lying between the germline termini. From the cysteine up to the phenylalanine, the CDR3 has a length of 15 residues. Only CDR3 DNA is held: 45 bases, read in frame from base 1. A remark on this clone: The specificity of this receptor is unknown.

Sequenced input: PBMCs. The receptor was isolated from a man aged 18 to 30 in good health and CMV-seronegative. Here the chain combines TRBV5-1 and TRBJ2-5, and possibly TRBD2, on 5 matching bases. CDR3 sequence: CASTHLGGLQETQYF. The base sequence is TGCGCCAGCACCCACCTAGGAGGTCTTCAAGAGACCCAGTACTTC.